These T cell receptor beta chains were read from a single sample in a study of blood T cells in healthy people across ages. TCRdb reprocessed the 5' RACE reads with MiXCR, giving one entry per CDR3 protein. Counted here are 790,000 or so distinct CDR3 sequences, about 56% occurring once; the ten biggest clones make up about 26%. Sequenced sample: blood. These receptor sequences come from a man aged 35-49 years in good health. The CDR3 runs from the conserved cysteine through the conserved F or W. A D gene is named only where the DNA matches it firmly. Size values are once, few and many counts, or a class for expanded clones, and some rows have none.

CDR3 protein	CDR3 DNA	D gene	J gene	V gene	clone size
CASSFRIDRGGYGYTF	TGCGCCAGCAGCTTCCGAATAGACAGGGGTGGCTATGGCTACACCTTC	TRBD1	TRBJ1-2	TRBV5-1	once
CASSITGHYGYTF	TGTGCCAGCAGTATCACAGGGCACTATGGCTACACCTTC	.	TRBJ1-2	TRBV12-3/TRBV12-4	.
CASSLQGFLDYEQYF	TGTGCCAGCAGCCTACAGGGTTTCTTGGACTACGAGCAGTACTTC	.	TRBJ2-7	TRBV7-9	few
CTSSLRAIKLTDTQYF	TGTACCAGCAGCTTAAGGGCCATAAAACTCACAGATACGCAGTATTTT	.	TRBJ2-3	TRBV27	.
CAISESQGTASFAATF	TGTGCCATCAGTGAGTCGCAAGGGACAGCCTCTTTTGCCGCCACCTTC	TRBD1	TRBJ1-2	TRBV10-3	few
CSAEGQPNNEQFF	TGCAGTGCTGAGGGACAGCCCAACAATGAGCAGTTCTTC	TRBD1	TRBJ2-1	TRBV20-1	.
CASSRVGANVLTF	TGTGCCAGCAGTCGGGTAGGGGCCAACGTCCTGACTTTC	.	TRBJ2-6	TRBV11-2	.
CASSPGLSNQPQHF	TGTGCCAGCAGCCCAGGCCTGAGCAATCAGCCCCAGCATTTT	.	TRBJ1-5	TRBV3-1	.
CASSLGTWDQPQHF	TGTGCCAGCAGCTTAGGAACATGGGATCAGCCCCAGCATTTT	.	TRBJ1-5	TRBV5-5	few
CSGFTTSDTQYF	TGCAGCGGATTTACAACGTCCGATACGCAGTATTTT	.	TRBJ2-3	TRBV29-1	.
CASSINVRQGFSVAYYEQYF	TGTGCCAGCAGCATAAACGTCAGACAGGGTTTTTCGGTTGCGTACTACGAGCAGTACTTC	.	TRBJ2-7	TRBV21-1	.
CASSERDRPSNTQYF	TGTGCCAGCAGTGAGAGGGACAGGCCTTCAAATACGCAGTATTTT	TRBD1	TRBJ2-3	TRBV28	few
CASSHGTGNEQYF	TGTGCCAGCAGCCACGGGACAGGGAATGAGCAGTACTTC	TRBD1	TRBJ2-4	TRBV7-6	.
CASSQWTTDNEQFF	TGTGCCAGCAGCCAATGGACTACAGACAATGAGCAGTTCTTC	.	TRBJ2-1	TRBV14	few
CASSRSTTGSETQYF	TGTGCCAGCAGCCGATCGACGACAGGTTCAGAGACCCAGTACTTC	.	TRBJ2-5	TRBV3-1	few
CSAIWTGGHQPQHF	TGCAGTGCCATCTGGACAGGGGGGCATCAGCCCCAGCATTTT	TRBD1	TRBJ1-5	TRBV20-1	.
CASSLAIRGRDEQYF	TGTGCCAGCAGCTTAGCGATCAGGGGCAGGGACGAGCAGTACTTC	.	TRBJ2-7	TRBV7-2	.
CASRVMEGLAGEVEQFF	TGTGCCAGCAGGGTGATGGAGGGACTAGCGGGGGAAGTTGAGCAGTTCTTC	TRBD2	TRBJ2-1	TRBV6-6	.
CASSSSSGALQDYEQYF	TGTGCCAGCAGTTCGTCCAGCGGGGCCCTGCAAGACTACGAGCAGTACTTC	TRBD2	TRBJ2-7	TRBV27	.
CATSDGRAETQYF	TGTGCCACCAGCGACGGTAGAGCTGAGACCCAGTACTTC	.	TRBJ2-5	TRBV24-1	.
CASSLDSPSEQYF	TGTGCCAGCAGCTTGGACTCGCCCAGCGAGCAGTACTTC	.	TRBJ2-7	TRBV7-2	few
CSARDEGAWTQYF	TGCAGTGCTAGAGATGAAGGGGCCTGGACCCAGTACTTC	.	TRBJ2-5	TRBV20-1	.
CASSPGQTSGANVLTF	TGTGCCAGCTCACCGGGACAGACCTCTGGGGCCAACGTCCTGACTTTC	TRBD1	TRBJ2-6	TRBV18	.
CASSRRQGGEKLFF	TGTGCCAGCAGCCGCCGACAGGGTGGGGAAAAACTGTTTTTT	TRBD1	TRBJ1-4	TRBV12-3/TRBV12-4	.
CASSGVLPTDTQYF	TGTGCCAGCAGCGGGGTCCTTCCAACAGATACGCAGTATTTT	.	TRBJ2-3	TRBV28	.
CASSYEGSLPETQYF	TGTGCCAGCAGTTACGAAGGGAGCTTGCCAGAGACCCAGTACTTC	.	TRBJ2-5	TRBV6-2/TRBV6-3	.
CASSPTALGVGGLGANVLTF	TGTGCCAGCAGTCCAACCGCCCTGGGGGTCGGGGGATTGGGGGCCAACGTCCTGACTTTC	.	TRBJ2-6	TRBV27	.
CASSFSSNYGYTF	TGTGCCAGCAGCTTCAGTTCTAACTATGGCTACACCTTC	.	TRBJ1-2	TRBV5-5	many